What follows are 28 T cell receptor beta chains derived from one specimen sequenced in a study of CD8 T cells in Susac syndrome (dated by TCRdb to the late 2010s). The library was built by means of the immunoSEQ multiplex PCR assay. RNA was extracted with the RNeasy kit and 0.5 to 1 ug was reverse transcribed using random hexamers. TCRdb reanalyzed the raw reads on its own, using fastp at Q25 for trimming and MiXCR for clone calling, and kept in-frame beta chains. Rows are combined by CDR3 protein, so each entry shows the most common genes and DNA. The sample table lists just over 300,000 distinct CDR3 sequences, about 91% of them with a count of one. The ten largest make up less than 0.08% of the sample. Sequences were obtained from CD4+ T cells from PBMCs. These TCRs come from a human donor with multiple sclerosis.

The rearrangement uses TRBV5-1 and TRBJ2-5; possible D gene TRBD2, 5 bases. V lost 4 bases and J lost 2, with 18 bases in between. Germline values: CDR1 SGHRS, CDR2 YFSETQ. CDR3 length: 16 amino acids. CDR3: CASSPRRGSSQETQYF. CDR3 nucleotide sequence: TGCGCCAGCAGCCCGAGGCGAGGGTCGAGTCAAGAGACCCAGTACTTC.

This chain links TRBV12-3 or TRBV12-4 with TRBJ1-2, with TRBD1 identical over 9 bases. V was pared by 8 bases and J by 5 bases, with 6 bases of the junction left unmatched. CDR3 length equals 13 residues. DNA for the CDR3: TGTGCCAGCGGAAGGGGACAGGGTTATGGCTACACCTTC. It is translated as CASGRGQGYGYTF.

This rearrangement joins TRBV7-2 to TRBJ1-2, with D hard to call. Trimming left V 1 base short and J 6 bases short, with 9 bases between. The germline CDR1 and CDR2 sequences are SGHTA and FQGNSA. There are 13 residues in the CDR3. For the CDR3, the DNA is TGTGCCAGCAGCTTAGGTCCCCGGGATGGCTACACCTTC. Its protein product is CASSLGPRDGYTF.

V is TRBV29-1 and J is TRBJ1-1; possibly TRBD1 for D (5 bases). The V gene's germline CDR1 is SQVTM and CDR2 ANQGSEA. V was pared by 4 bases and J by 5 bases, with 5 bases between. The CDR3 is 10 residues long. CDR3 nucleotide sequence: TGCAGCGTTGGGGGGACTGAAGCTTTCTTT. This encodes CSVGGTEAFF. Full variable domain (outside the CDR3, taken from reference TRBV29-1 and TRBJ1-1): SAVISQKPSRDICQRGTSLTIQCQVDSQVTMMFWYRQQPGQSLTLIATANQGSEATYESGFVIDKFPISRPNLTFSTLTVSNMSPEDSSIYLCSVGGTEAFFGQGTRLTVV.

CDR3 protein: CASSRNPGQGWYEQYF. CDR3 sequence (DNA): TGCGCCAGCAGCCGAAACCCGGGACAGGGGTGGTACGAGCAGTACTTC. The rearrangement links TRBV4-3 to TRBJ2-7; TRBD1 aligns across 10 bases. Trimming cost V 4 bases and J 4 bases; bases outside gene matches: 10. The CDR3 runs to 16 residues. The germline CDR1 and CDR2 sequences are LGHNA and YSLEER.

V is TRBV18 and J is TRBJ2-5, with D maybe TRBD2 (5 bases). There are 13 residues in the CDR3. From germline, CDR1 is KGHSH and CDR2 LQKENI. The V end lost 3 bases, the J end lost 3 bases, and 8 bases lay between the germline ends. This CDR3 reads CASSPVLEETQYF. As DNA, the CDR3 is TGTGCCAGCTCACCGGTACTAGAAGAGACCCAGTACTTC.

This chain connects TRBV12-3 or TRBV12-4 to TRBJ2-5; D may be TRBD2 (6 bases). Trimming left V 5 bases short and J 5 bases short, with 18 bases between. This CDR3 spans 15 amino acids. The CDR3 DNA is TGTGCCAGCAGTGCACCCACACGGGGGAGGGAGACCCAGTACTTC. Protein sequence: CASSAPTRGRETQYF.

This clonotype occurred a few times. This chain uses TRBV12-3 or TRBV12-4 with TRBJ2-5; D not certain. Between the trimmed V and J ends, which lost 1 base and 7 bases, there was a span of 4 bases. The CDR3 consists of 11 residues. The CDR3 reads CASSLEGTQYF. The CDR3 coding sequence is TGTGCCAGCAGTTTAGAGGGGACCCAGTACTTC.

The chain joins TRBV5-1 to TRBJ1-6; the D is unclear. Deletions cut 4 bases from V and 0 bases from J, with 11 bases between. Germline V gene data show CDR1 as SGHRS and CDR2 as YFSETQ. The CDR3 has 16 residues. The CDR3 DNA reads TGCGCCAGCAGCCCTAGGGTTCTCTCCTATAATTCACCCCTCCACTTT. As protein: CASSPRVLSYNSPLHF.

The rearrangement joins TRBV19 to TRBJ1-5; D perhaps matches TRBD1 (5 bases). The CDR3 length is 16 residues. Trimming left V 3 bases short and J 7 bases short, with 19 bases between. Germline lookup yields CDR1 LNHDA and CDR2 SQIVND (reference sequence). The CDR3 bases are TGTGCCAGTAGTATGGAACCCGGGGGGTACGGGCAGCCCCAGCATTTT. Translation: CASSMEPGGYGQPQHF.

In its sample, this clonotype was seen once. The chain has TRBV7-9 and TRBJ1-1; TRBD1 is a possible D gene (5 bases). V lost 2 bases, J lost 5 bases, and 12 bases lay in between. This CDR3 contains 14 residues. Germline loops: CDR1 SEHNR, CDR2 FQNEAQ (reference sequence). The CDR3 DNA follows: TGTGCCAGCAGCTTACCCACAGGTTTTACTGAAGCTTTCTTT. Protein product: CASSLPTGFTEAFF.

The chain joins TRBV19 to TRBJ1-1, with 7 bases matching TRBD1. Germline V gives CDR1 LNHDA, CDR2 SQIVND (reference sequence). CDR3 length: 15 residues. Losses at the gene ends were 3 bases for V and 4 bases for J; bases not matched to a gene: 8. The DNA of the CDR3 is TGTGCCAGTAGTATCGGGACAGCGGTAGGCACTGAAGCTTTCTTT. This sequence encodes CASSIGTAVGTEAFF.

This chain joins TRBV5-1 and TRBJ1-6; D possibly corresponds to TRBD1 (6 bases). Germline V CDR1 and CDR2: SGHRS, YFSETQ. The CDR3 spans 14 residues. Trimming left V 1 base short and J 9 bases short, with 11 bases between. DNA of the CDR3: TGCGCCAGCAGCTTGACAGGGCGGGGTTCACCCCTCCACTTT. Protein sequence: CASSLTGRGSPLHF.

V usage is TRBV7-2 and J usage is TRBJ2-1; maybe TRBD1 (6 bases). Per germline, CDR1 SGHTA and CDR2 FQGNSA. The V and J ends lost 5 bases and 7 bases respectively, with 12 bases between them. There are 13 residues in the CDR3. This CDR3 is CASSRDTANEQFF. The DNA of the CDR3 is TGTGCCAGCAGCAGGGACACCGCAAATGAGCAGTTCTTC.

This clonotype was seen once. The CDR3 DNA sequence: TGTGCCAGCAGCTACAGCTCCTATAATTCACCCCTCCACTTT. It is translated as CASSYSSYNSPLHF. J is TRBJ1-6 and V is TRBV12-3 or TRBV12-4; D not resolved. The CDR3 contains 14 residues. The V end lost 6 bases, the J end lost 0 bases, and 6 bases lay between the germline ends.

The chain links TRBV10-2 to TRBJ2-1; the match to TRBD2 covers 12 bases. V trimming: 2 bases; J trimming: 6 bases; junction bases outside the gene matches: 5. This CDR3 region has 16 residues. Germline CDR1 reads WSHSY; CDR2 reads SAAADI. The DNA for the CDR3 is TGCGCCAGCAGTGAGCTGGGACTAGCGGGTCCCAATGAGCAGTTCTTC. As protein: CASSELGLAGPNEQFF.

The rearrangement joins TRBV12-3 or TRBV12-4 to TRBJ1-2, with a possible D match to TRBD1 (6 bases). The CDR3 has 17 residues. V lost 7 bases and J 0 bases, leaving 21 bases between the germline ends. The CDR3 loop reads CASNRHSRDKANYGYTF. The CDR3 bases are TGTGCCAGCAATCGCCACAGTCGGGACAAAGCTAACTATGGCTACACCTTC.

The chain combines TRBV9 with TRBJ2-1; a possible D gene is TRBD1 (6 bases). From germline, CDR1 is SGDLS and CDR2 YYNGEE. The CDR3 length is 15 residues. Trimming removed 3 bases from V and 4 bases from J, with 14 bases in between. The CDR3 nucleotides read TGTGCCAGCAGCGCAGGGGCTACACCTTACAATGAGCAGTTCTTC. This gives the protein CASSAGATPYNEQFF.

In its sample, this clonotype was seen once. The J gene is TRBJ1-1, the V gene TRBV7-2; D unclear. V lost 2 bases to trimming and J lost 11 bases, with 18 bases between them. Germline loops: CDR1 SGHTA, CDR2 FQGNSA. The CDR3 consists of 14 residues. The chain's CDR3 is CASSLLQGLTTAFF. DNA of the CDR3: TGTGCCAGCAGCTTATTACAAGGACTCACCACGGCTTTCTTT.

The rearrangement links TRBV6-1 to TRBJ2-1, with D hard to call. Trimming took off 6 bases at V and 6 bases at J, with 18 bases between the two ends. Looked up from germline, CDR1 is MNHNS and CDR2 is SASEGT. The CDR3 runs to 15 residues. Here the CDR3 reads CASSARVPRLNEQFF. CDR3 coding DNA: TGTGCCAGCAGCGCCCGGGTGCCGAGGCTCAATGAGCAGTTCTTC.

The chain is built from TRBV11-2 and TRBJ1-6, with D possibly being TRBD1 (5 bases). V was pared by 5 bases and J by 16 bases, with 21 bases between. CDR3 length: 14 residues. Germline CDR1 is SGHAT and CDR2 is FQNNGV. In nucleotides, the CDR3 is TGTGCCAGCAGCCAACTTTCGGGGGAGCCCACACTCCACTTT. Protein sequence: CASSQLSGEPTLHF.

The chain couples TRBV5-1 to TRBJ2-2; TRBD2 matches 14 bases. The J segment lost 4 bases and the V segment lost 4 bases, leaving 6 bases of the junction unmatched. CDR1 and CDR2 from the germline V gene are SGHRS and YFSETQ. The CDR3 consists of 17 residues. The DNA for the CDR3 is TGCGCCAGCAGCCGGAGGACTAGCGGGGGGAGCACCGGGGAGCTGTTTTTT. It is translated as CASSRRTSGGSTGELFF. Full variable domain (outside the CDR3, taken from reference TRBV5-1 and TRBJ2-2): KAGVTQTPRYLIKTRGQQVTLSCSPISGHRSVSWYQQTPGQGLQFLFEYFSETQRNKGNFPGRFSGRQFSNSRSEMNVSTLELGDSALYLCASSRRTSGGSTGELFFGEGSRLTVL.

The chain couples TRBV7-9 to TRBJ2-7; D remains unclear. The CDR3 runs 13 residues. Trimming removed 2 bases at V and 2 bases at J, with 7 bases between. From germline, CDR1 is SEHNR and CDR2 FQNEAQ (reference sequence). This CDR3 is CASSLNAPYEQYF. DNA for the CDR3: TGTGCCAGCAGCTTAAACGCGCCCTACGAGCAGTACTTC.

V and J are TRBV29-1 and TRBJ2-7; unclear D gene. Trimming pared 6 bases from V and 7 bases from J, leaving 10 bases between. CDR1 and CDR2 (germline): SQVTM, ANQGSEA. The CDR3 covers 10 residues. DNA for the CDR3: TGCAGCGTCAAAAACAGTGAGCAGTACTTC. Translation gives CSVKNSEQYF.

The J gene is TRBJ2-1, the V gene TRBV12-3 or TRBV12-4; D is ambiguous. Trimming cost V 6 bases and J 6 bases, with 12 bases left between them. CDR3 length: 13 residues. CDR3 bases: TGTGCCAGCAGGTTCGTGGCTGTCAATGAGCAGTTCTTC. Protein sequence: CASRFVAVNEQFF.

This CDR3 is CASSQGLAPSYNEQFF. The CDR3 bases are TGTGCCAGCAGCCAAGGGTTAGCCCCCTCCTACAATGAGCAGTTCTTC. The chain uses TRBV14 and TRBJ2-1; D uncertain. The V and J ends lost 1 base and 0 bases respectively, with 10 bases between them. This CDR3 region has 16 residues. CDR1 is SGHDN, CDR2 FVKESK, per germline.

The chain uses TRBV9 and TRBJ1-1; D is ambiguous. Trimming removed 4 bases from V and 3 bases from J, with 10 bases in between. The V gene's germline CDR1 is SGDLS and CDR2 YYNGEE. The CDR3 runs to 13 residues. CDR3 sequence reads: CASSRTDDTEAFF. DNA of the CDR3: TGTGCCAGCAGCCGTACAGATGACACTGAAGCTTTCTTT.

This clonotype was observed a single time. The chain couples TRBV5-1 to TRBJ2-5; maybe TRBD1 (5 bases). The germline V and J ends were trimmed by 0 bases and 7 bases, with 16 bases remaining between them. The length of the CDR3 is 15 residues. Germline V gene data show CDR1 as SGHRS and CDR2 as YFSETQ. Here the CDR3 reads CASSLETVGVGTQYF. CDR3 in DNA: TGCGCCAGCAGCTTGGAGACAGTTGGGGTAGGGACCCAGTACTTC.